This T cell receptor beta chain was sequenced for a study of identical twins. Study findings and constraints: Some out-of-frame alpha sequences were shared by twins, and these showed excess low generation probability.

MiXCR, applied by TCRdb to the 5' RACE reads, yields one record per CDR3 protein. The table has roughly 250,000 distinct CDR3 sequences, around 15% seen once. Germline V gene lookup returns CDR1 LGHDT and CDR2 YNNKEL (reference sequence). V lost 4 bases and J 5 bases, leaving 11 bases between the germline ends. This CDR3 region has 13 residues. This clonotype was seen more than once but under ten times. Its antigen is unidentified. The sequenced material came from memory (CD45RO+) T cells sorted from blood. This chain uses TRBV3-1 with TRBJ2-5, with D maybe TRBD1 (6 bases). This sequence was found in a woman aged 18-35 years in good health. The CDR3 reads CASSPTGSETQYF. As DNA, the CDR3 is TGTGCCAGCAGCCCGACAGGTTCGGAGACCCAGTACTTC.